The 29 T cell receptor beta chains below come from one sample, sequenced in a study of technical replicates of blood from several donors. The protocol was immunoSEQ multiplex PCR, while the TCRdb copy is restricted to in-frame clones and leaves out a portion. Of roughly 69,000 clones listed, approximately 86% are singletons. Source material: PBMCs. Receptors were obtained from a human donor in good health. Some clones in this sample may be carry-over from other donors' samples.

The DNA for the CDR3 is TGTGCCAGCAGCCCCCAAAGGGACAGGGGGCCTGGCTACACCTTC. It is translated as CASSPQRDRGPGYTF. The chain links TRBV6-1 to TRBJ1-2; 12 bases are a match to TRBD1. CDR3 length equals 15 residues. The J segment lost 7 bases and the V segment lost 6 bases, leaving 9 bases of the junction unmatched. Germline CDR1 and CDR2: MNHNS and SASEGT.

J is TRBJ2-3 and V is TRBV18; D is ambiguous. The CDR3 sequence is 13 residues long. Per the germline V gene, CDR1 is KGHSH and CDR2 is LQKENI. V gave up 0 bases and J gave up 4 bases, with 5 bases separating them. The CDR3 spells CASSPPAADTQYF. In DNA, the CDR3 is TGTGCCAGCTCACCACCGGCCGCAGATACGCAGTATTTT.

The chain employs TRBV2 and TRBJ1-2, with TRBD1 matching 7 bases. Trimming removed 5 bases from V and 3 bases from J; junction bases left unmatched: 9. There are 15 residues in the CDR3. Germline V gene sequence: CDR1 SNHLY, CDR2 FYNNEI. CDR3 bases: TGTGCCAGCAGTATAGGACAGGCCCGAGACTATGGCTACACCTTC. This translates into CASSIGQARDYGYTF.

This clone appeared a few times. The chain carries TRBV12-5 and TRBJ2-7; D ambiguous. The CDR3 covers 15 residues. Germline V lookup: CDR1 LGHNT, CDR2 FRNRAP. Deletions cut 2 bases from V and 0 bases from J, with 11 bases between. CDR3 bases: TGTGCTAGTGGTTTGTTGGGCTTCCTCTCCTACGAGCAGTACTTC. Translation gives CASGLLGFLSYEQYF.

The CDR3 DNA reads as TGTGCCAGCGGCAGGGATGCGGGCACAGATACGCAGTATTTT. Residues: CASGRDAGTDTQYF. The V and J genes are TRBV2 and TRBJ2-3; D may be TRBD1 (5 bases). The CDR3 has 14 amino acids. Looked up from germline, CDR1 is SNHLY and CDR2 is FYNNEI. Trimming took off 8 bases at V and 1 base at J, with 13 bases between the two ends. Variable domain in full (rest from reference TRBV2 and TRBJ2-3): EPEVTQTPSHQVTQMGQEVILRCVPISNHLYFYWYRQILGQKVEFLVSFYNNEISEKSEIFDDQFSVERPDGSNFTLKIRSTKLEDSAMYFCASGRDAGTDTQYFGPGTRLTVL.

This chain joins TRBV11-2 and TRBJ1-2, with D perhaps TRBD1 (6 bases). V lost 6 bases and J 7 bases, leaving 18 bases between the germline ends. The CDR3 consists of 14 residues. Germline assignment: CDR1 SGHAT and CDR2 FQNNGV. In DNA form, the CDR3 reads TGTGCCAGCAGTTATTCGGGCAGGGGATCTGGCTACACCTTC. The encoded protein is CASSYSGRGSGYTF.

This chain uses TRBV6-6 with TRBJ2-7; D possibly corresponds to TRBD1 (5 bases). The CDR3 spans 14 residues. Trimming stripped 7 bases from V and 0 bases from J, with 13 bases between. Germline CDR1 and CDR2: MNHNY and SVGAGI (reference sequence). The CDR3 region is CASTLGRSSYEQYF. CDR3 DNA: TGTGCCAGCACCTTGGGGCGGAGCTCCTACGAGCAGTACTTC.

This clone was seen once. The chain carries TRBV6-1 and TRBJ2-2, with D tentatively TRBD2 (5 bases). The CDR3 sequence is 16 residues long. Germline CDR1 is MNHNS and CDR2 is SASEGT. Deletions cut 2 bases from V and 6 bases from J, with 16 bases between. The CDR3 loop reads CASSEPRRGMAGELFF. Written as DNA, the CDR3 is TGTGCCAGCAGTGAACCTAGGAGAGGGATGGCCGGGGAGCTGTTTTTT.

The J gene is TRBJ2-1, the V gene TRBV6-4, with 12 nucleotides matching TRBD2. Per the germline V gene, CDR1 is MRHNA and CDR2 is SNTAGT. The CDR3 loop spans 15 amino acids. J was trimmed by 7 bases and V by 2 bases; bases with no gene match: 3. CDR3 nucleotides: TGTGCCAGCAGTGACATTACTAGCGGGGGGAATGAGCAGTTCTTC. Its translation: CASSDITSGGNEQFF.

This clone has just one count. The chain joins TRBV7-8 to TRBJ2-3; TRBD2 might be the D (5 bases). CDR1 and CDR2 from the germline V gene are SGHVS and FQNEAQ. The CDR3 covers 13 residues. Trimming removed 5 bases at V and 4 bases at J, with 10 bases between. CDR3 in amino acids: CASSLPAADTQYF. The CDR3 nucleotides read TGTGCCAGCAGCCTACCAGCGGCAGATACGCAGTATTTT.

This clone was seen just once. CDR3 sequence reads: CASSQGQLNSPLHF. The CDR3 DNA is TGTGCCAGCAGCCAGGGACAATTGAATTCACCCCTCCACTTT. The chain combines TRBV14 with TRBJ1-6; D is possibly TRBD1 (6 bases). Germline CDR1 reads SGHDN; CDR2 reads FVKESK. The CDR3 extends over 14 amino acids. V was clipped by 3 bases and J by 7 bases, with 10 bases between them. Variable domain in full (rest from reference TRBV14 and TRBJ1-6): EAGVTQFPSHSVIEKGQTVTLRCDPISGHDNLYWYRRVMGKEIKFLLHFVKESKQDESGMPNNRFLAERTGGTYSTLKVQPAELEDSGVYFCASSQGQLNSPLHFGNGTRLTVT.

V gene TRBV27 combines with J gene TRBJ1-2; D might be TRBD1 (6 bases). This CDR3 region has 15 residues. Looked up from germline, CDR1 is MNHEY and CDR2 is SMNVEV (reference sequence). V dropped 3 bases and J dropped 6 bases, with 17 bases sitting between them. Here the CDR3 reads CASSFVPNRADGYTF. For the CDR3, the DNA is TGTGCCAGCAGTTTCGTTCCCAACAGGGCGGATGGCTACACCTTC.

CDR3 in amino acids: CASSPRGTLNYGYTF. CDR3 sequence (DNA): TGTGCCAGCAGCCCAAGGGGCACCTTAAACTATGGCTACACCTTC. The chain joins TRBV14 to TRBJ1-2, with D possibly matching TRBD1 (5 bases). Looked up from germline, CDR1 is SGHDN and CDR2 is FVKESK. Deletions cut 4 bases from V and 2 bases from J, with 14 bases between. CDR3 size: 15 residues.

The chain uses TRBV7-9 and TRBJ1-1; TRBD1 matches at 7 bases. The germline gives CDR1 SEHNR, CDR2 FQNEAQ (reference sequence). The junction had 3 bases not matched to a gene; V was cut back by 5 bases and J by 0 bases. This CDR3 comprises 14 residues. The CDR3 spells CASSTGQVNTEAFF. The CDR3 DNA is TGTGCCAGCAGCACCGGACAGGTGAACACTGAAGCTTTCTTT.

For the CDR3, the DNA is TGTGCCAGCAGCTTAGTCGGCGGGAGGGCCGGTGAGCAGTTCTTC. Its protein is CASSLVGGRAGEQFF. The V gene is TRBV11-2, the J gene TRBJ2-1; TRBD2 matches at 9 bases. Germline loops: CDR1 SGHAT, CDR2 FQNNGV. The CDR3 spans 15 residues. Trimming at V came to 1 base and at J to 9 bases, leaving 7 bases not matched to a gene.

Here the CDR3 DNA reads TGCGCCAGCAGCTGGACCCCTACAGGGTCGGGAGAGACCCAGTACTTC. Amino acids: CASSWTPTGSGETQYF. V and J are TRBV5-1 and TRBJ2-5, with a possible D match to TRBD1 (6 bases). Germline V gives CDR1 SGHRS, CDR2 YFSETQ. The CDR3 runs 16 residues. Between the trimmed V and J ends, which lost 3 bases and 4 bases, there was a span of 19 bases.

This chain links TRBV7-3 with TRBJ1-1, with 7 bases matching TRBD1. Trimming took 5 bases from V and 4 from J; bases not matched to a gene: 7. CDR3 length: 14 amino acids. Per germline, CDR1 SGHTA and CDR2 FQGTGA. CDR3 in DNA: TGTGCCAGCAGCCCGACAGGGATGACCACTGAAGCTTTCTTT. This sequence encodes CASSPTGMTTEAFF. Supplemented by reference TRBV7-3 and TRBJ1-1, the full variable domain reads GAGVSQTPSNKVTEKGKYVELRCDPISGHTALYWYRQSLGQGPEFLIYFQGTGAADDSGLPNDRFFAVRPEGSVSTLKIQRTERGDSAVYLCASSPTGMTTEAFFGQGTRLTVV.

The chain couples TRBV4-2 to TRBJ2-5, with 11 bases matching TRBD2. The CDR3 consists of 16 residues. V dropped 0 bases and J dropped 7; count of bases not matched to a gene: 7. Germline CDR1 LGHNA, CDR2 YNFKEQ. The CDR3: CASSQELAGALGTQYF. In DNA form, the CDR3 reads TGTGCCAGCAGCCAAGAACTAGCGGGAGCCTTGGGGACCCAGTACTTC.

V is TRBV9 and J is TRBJ1-2; 8 nucleotides align to TRBD1. Germline V gene sequence: CDR1 SGDLS, CDR2 YYNGEE. The CDR3 runs 13 residues. V dropped 3 bases and J dropped 5; count of bases not matched to a gene: 3. The CDR3 nucleotides are TGTGCCAGCAGCGCCTGGACAGGGTATGGCTACACCTTC. Encoded protein: CASSAWTGYGYTF.

This rearrangement joins TRBV5-4 to TRBJ2-7; 10 positions agree with TRBD2. With 4 bases clipped from V and 7 bases from J, the junction kept 5 bases outside the gene matches. The CDR3 consists of 13 residues. In germline, CDR1 is SGHNT, CDR2 YYREEE (reference sequence). DNA for the CDR3: TGTGCCAGCAGCGTACTAGCGGGGCGGGAGCAGTACTTC. Its protein product is CASSVLAGREQYF.

The sample holds one count of this clone. V usage is TRBV29-1 and J usage is TRBJ2-1, with TRBD2 matching 13 bases. Per germline, CDR1 SQVTM and CDR2 ANQGSEA. The CDR3 totals 14 residues. The V gene end was trimmed by 3 bases and the J gene end by 8 bases; junction bases not matched to a gene: 4. CDR3 sequence: CSVETSGRPDEQFF. CDR3 nucleotides: TGCAGCGTTGAGACTAGCGGGAGGCCCGATGAGCAGTTCTTC.

The chain joins TRBV29-1 to TRBJ1-1, with TRBD1 as a possible D gene (6 bases). Germline V gene data show CDR1 as SQVTM and CDR2 as ANQGSEA. The CDR3 totals 11 residues. The ends were cut back, 8 bases at V and 6 bases at J, with 13 bases in the middle. The CDR3 here is CSTLEGAEAFF. CDR3 bases: TGCAGCACCCTAGAGGGGGCTGAAGCTTTCTTT.

This clone was seen only once. The chain combines TRBV19 with TRBJ2-2; the D gene is possibly TRBD1 (6 bases). The CDR3 is made up of 16 amino acids. V was pared by 5 bases and J by 3 bases, with 16 bases between. Germline CDR1 reads LNHDA; CDR2 reads SQIVND (reference sequence). The chain's CDR3 is CASSLTGSRDTGELFF. DNA of the CDR3: TGTGCCAGTAGTCTTACAGGGTCTCGAGACACCGGGGAGCTGTTTTTT.

This chain links TRBV5-1 with TRBJ1-5; TRBD1 is a possible D gene (6 bases). CDR1 is SGHRS and CDR2 is YFSETQ in the germline V gene. Trimming shortened V by 0 bases and J by 3 bases, and 7 bases separated the two germline ends. This CDR3 region has 14 residues. The CDR3, as DNA: TGCGCCAGCAGCTTGGGGGACACCAATCAGCCCCAGCATTTT. Protein sequence: CASSLGDTNQPQHF.

The genes are TRBV10-3 and TRBJ1-4; D is undetermined. Trimming took off 6 bases at V and 1 base at J, with 9 bases between the two ends. Germline values: CDR1 ENHRY, CDR2 SYGVKD. CDR3 length: 14 amino acids. The chain's CDR3 is CAISPRLTNEKLFF. In nucleotides, the CDR3 is TGTGCCATCAGCCCCCGGTTAACTAATGAAAAACTGTTTTTT.

The V gene is TRBV5-1, the J gene TRBJ1-2; 9 bases map to TRBD1. This CDR3 contains 15 residues. Looked up from germline, CDR1 is SGHRS and CDR2 is YFSETQ. The trim removed 1 base at V and 6 bases at J, leaving 7 bases unmatched. The CDR3 sequence is CASSLTGGLVDGYTF. For the CDR3, the DNA is TGCGCCAGCAGCTTGACAGGGGGCTTGGTCGATGGCTACACCTTC.

The genes are TRBV15 and TRBJ1-1; the D gene is possibly TRBD1 (6 bases). Trimming shortened V by 5 bases and J by 1 base, and 14 bases separated the two germline ends. The CDR3 has 15 amino acids. Germline-derived CDR1 and CDR2 are LNHNV and YYDKDF (reference sequence). CDR3 sequence: CATSPAGAKNTEAFF. The CDR3 nucleotides read TGTGCCACCAGCCCAGCGGGGGCGAAGAACACTGAAGCTTTCTTT.

The rearrangement joins TRBV19 to TRBJ1-6; TRBD1 matches 9 bases. The CDR3 extends over 14 amino acids. The junction had 4 bases not matched to a gene; V was cut back by 7 bases and J by 6 bases. CDR1 is LNHDA, CDR2 SQIVND, per germline (reference sequence). This CDR3 is CASTTGGSNSPLHF. CDR3 DNA: TGTGCCAGTACGACAGGGGGAAGTAATTCACCCCTCCACTTT.

This rearrangement joins TRBV7-2 to TRBJ2-7; 9 nucleotides agree with TRBD2. CDR1 is SGHTA, CDR2 FQGNSA, per germline. Unmatched junction bases numbered 8, after V lost 4 bases and J lost 4 bases. The CDR3 totals 15 residues. CDR3 bases: TGTGCCAGCAGCTCTAGCGGGACGCAGGGGTACGAGCAGTACTTC. This translates into CASSSSGTQGYEQYF.